The 21 T cell receptor beta chains below all came from one sample that was sequenced in a study of OX40 agonist ivuxolimab in advanced cancers. Generated by immunoSEQ multiplex PCR, the TCRdb table keeps only in-frame clones and is missing some. Among tens of thousands of clones listed, just under 90% were seen once. The sample was CD4+ or CD8+ T cells sorted from blood, taken in a trial of the OX40 agonist ivuxolimab. These receptors all stem from an adult with an advanced solid tumor such as melanoma, head and neck, liver or kidney cancer.

The chain combines TRBV7-2 with TRBJ1-6; no clear D gene. The V end was cut by 5 bases, the J end by 4 bases, with 12 bases between. Germline CDR1 is SGHTA and CDR2 is FQGNSA. The length of the CDR3 is 15 residues. The CDR3 spells CASSPRVGYNSPLHF. CDR3 sequence (DNA): TGTGCCAGCAGCCCACGGGTGGGGTATAATTCACCCCTCCACTTT. Full variable domain (missing parts from reference TRBV7-2 and TRBJ1-6): GAGVSQSPSNKVTEKGKDVELRCDPISGHTALYWYRQSLGQGLEFLIYFQGNSAPDKSGLPSDRFSAERTGGSVSTLTIQRTQQEDSAVYLCASSPRVGYNSPLHFGNGTRLTVT.

The chain links TRBV5-5 to TRBJ2-7; D call uncertain. Germline assignment: CDR1 SGHKS and CDR2 YYEKEE (reference sequence). This CDR3 has 13 residues. Between the trimmed V and J ends, which lost 0 bases and 3 bases, there was a span of 7 bases. CDR3 DNA: TGTGCCAGCAGCTTGGGAATAAACTACGAGCAGTACTTC. It translates to CASSLGINYEQYF.

The rearrangement joins TRBV2 to TRBJ1-4; D not certain. CDR1 is SNHLY and CDR2 is FYNNEI in the germline V gene. V was pared by 8 bases and J by 4 bases, with 14 bases between. This CDR3 region has 14 residues. The CDR3 protein is CASAGDTGNEKLFF. The CDR3, as DNA: TGTGCCAGCGCAGGAGACACCGGTAATGAAAAACTGTTTTTT. Filled out from reference TRBV2 and TRBJ1-4, the complete variable domain reads EPEVTQTPSHQVTQMGQEVILRCVPISNHLYFYWYRQILGQKVEFLVSFYNNEISEKSEIFDDQFSVERPDGSNFTLKIRSTKLEDSAMYFCASAGDTGNEKLFFGSGTQLSVL.

The chain carries TRBV6-5 and TRBJ2-7; TRBD1 aligns across 7 bases. Germline CDR1 MNHEY, CDR2 SVGAGI. The trim removed 8 bases at V and 2 bases at J, leaving 6 bases unmatched. The CDR3 length is 13 residues. The chain's CDR3 is CASGDRAAYEQYF. For the CDR3, the DNA is TGTGCCAGCGGGGACAGAGCAGCCTACGAGCAGTACTTC.

The chain combines TRBV7-9 with TRBJ1-2, with D possibly TRBD1 on 5 matching bases. V was shortened by 10 bases and J by 8 bases, with 14 bases between the two germline ends. The CDR3 is 11 amino acids. From germline, CDR1 is SEHNR and CDR2 FQNEAQ (reference sequence). CDR3 bases: TGTGCCACCGGCCGGGGCGAAGGCTACACCTTC. This gives the protein CATGRGEGYTF.

This rearrangement joins TRBV28 to TRBJ1-2; tentative D call: TRBD1 (5 bases). CDR1 is MDHEN and CDR2 is SYDVKM in the germline V gene. The CDR3 has 12 residues. The V gene lost 3 bases and the J gene lost 4 bases, with 6 bases spanning the gap. The CDR3 reads CASSFQGYGYTF. The CDR3 coding sequence is TGTGCCAGCAGTTTTCAGGGCTATGGCTACACCTTC.

The gene calls are TRBV18 and TRBJ2-3, with a tentative D call TRBD2 (5 bases). CDR1 is KGHSH, CDR2 LQKENI, per germline. V gave up 5 bases and J gave up 2 bases, with 8 bases separating them. This CDR3 is built from 13 residues. DNA for the CDR3: TGTGCCAGCTCATCCGGGAACACAGATACGCAGTATTTT. This translates into CASSSGNTDTQYF.

The CDR3 nucleotides read TGTGCCATCGCACCCTATGATATCCGGGACAGTCATAATTCACCCCTCCACTTT. Encoded protein: CAIAPYDIRDSHNSPLHF. The chain recombines TRBV10-3 with TRBJ1-6; 7 bases align to TRBD1. This CDR3 comprises 18 residues. The V gene's germline CDR1 is ENHRY and CDR2 SYGVKD. V shed 8 bases and J 5 bases; nucleotides not matched to a gene: 18.

The chain couples TRBV4-1 to TRBJ2-1; 7 bases are a match to TRBD1. V lost 4 bases and J lost 4; bases outside the gene matches: 1. The CDR3 spans 13 residues. CDR1 MGHRA and CDR2 YSYEKL come from the germline V gene. The DNA for the CDR3 is TGCGCCAGCAGCCCGGGACAGTACAATGAGCAGTTCTTC. It codes for CASSPGQYNEQFF.

The chain recombines TRBV7-9 with TRBJ1-2; possible D gene TRBD1, 5 bases. Trimming stripped 2 bases from V and 1 base from J, with 5 bases between. Germline assignment: CDR1 SEHNR and CDR2 FQNEAQ (reference sequence). There are 13 residues in the CDR3. The CDR3 loop is CASSLQGNYGYTF. CDR3 nucleotide sequence: TGTGCCAGCAGCTTACAGGGTAACTATGGCTACACCTTC.

The rearrangement links TRBV6-5 to TRBJ2-1; D possibly corresponds to TRBD2 (6 bases). This CDR3 region has 15 residues. Trimming removed 6 bases from V and 2 bases from J, with 14 bases in between. CDR1 is MNHEY and CDR2 is SVGAGI in the germline V gene. The CDR3 loop is CASRPRREPYNEQFF. The CDR3 region has the DNA TGTGCCAGCAGGCCCCGGAGGGAGCCCTACAATGAGCAGTTCTTC.

The chain uses TRBV11-3 and TRBJ1-1, with unresolved D. CDR3 size: 15 residues. The germline CDR1 and CDR2 sequences are SGHNT and YENEEA. V was clipped by 0 bases and J by 4 bases, with 12 bases between them. In DNA form, the CDR3 reads TGTGCCAGCAGCTTAGATTTCGGGGTAGGCACTGAAGCTTTCTTT. Its translation: CASSLDFGVGTEAFF.

This chain joins TRBV5-1 and TRBJ2-7; D not resolved. There are 15 residues in the CDR3. Deletions cut 0 bases from V and 2 bases from J, with 12 bases between. Germline CDR1 SGHRS, CDR2 YFSETQ. The CDR3: CASSLAFGGAYEQYF. In DNA form, the CDR3 reads TGCGCCAGCAGCTTGGCTTTCGGCGGAGCCTACGAGCAGTACTTC. Combining the CDR3 with reference TRBV5-1 and TRBJ2-7 gives the whole variable domain KAGVTQTPRYLIKTRGQQVTLSCSPISGHRSVSWYQQTPGQGLQFLFEYFSETQRNKGNFPGRFSGRQFSNSRSEMNVSTLELGDSALYLCASSLAFGGAYEQYFGPGTRLTVT.

V usage is TRBV6-5 and J usage is TRBJ2-7; the match to TRBD2 covers 10 bases. V was pared by 5 bases and J by 4 bases, with 5 bases of the junction left unmatched. Germline V CDR1 and CDR2: MNHEY, SVGAGI. CDR3 size: 14 residues. CDR3 protein: CASSLAGVAYEQYF. The CDR3 coding sequence is TGTGCCAGCAGTCTAGCGGGAGTGGCGTACGAGCAGTACTTC.

The V call is TRBV30, the J call TRBJ2-7; TRBD1 aligns across 8 bases. J was trimmed by 2 bases and V by 2 bases; bases with no gene match: 8. The CDR3 loop spans 15 amino acids. Looked up from germline, CDR1 is GTSNPN and CDR2 is SVGIG (reference sequence). Written as DNA, the CDR3 is TGTGCCTGGAGTCGCCCCGGACAGGGCGCCTACGAGCAGTACTTC. This encodes CAWSRPGQGAYEQYF.

The chain has TRBV30 and TRBJ2-3; no clear D. The CDR3 spans 10 residues. The V gene lost 4 bases and the J gene lost 3 bases, with 2 bases spanning the gap. CDR1 and CDR2 from the germline V gene are GTSNPN and SVGIG (reference sequence). For the CDR3, the DNA is TGTGCCTGGACTACAGATACGCAGTATTTT. This gives the protein CAWTTDTQYF. Supplemented by reference TRBV30 and TRBJ2-3, the full variable domain reads SQTIHQWPATLVQPVGSPLSLECTVEGTSNPNLYWYRQAAGRGLQLLFYSVGIGQISSEVPQNLSASRPQDRQFILSSKKLLLSDSGFYLCAWTTDTQYFGPGTRLTVL.

This clone was seen a few times. The chain couples TRBV10-1 to TRBJ1-1; unclear D gene. There are 13 residues in the CDR3. Germline-derived CDR1 and CDR2 are WNHNN and SYGVQD (reference sequence). V was clipped by 7 bases and J by 0 bases, with 9 bases between them. This CDR3 reads CASMKNLNTEAFF. CDR3 nucleotides: TGCGCCAGCATGAAGAACCTGAACACTGAAGCTTTCTTT.

This chain connects TRBV21-1 to TRBJ2-5; the table's D call, TRBD2, was not checked against the DNA. TRBV21-1 is designated a pseudogene. This CDR3 has 14 amino acids. CDR3 in amino acids: CASSKNSFGETQYF. The CDR3 DNA is TGTGCCAGCAGCAAAAATAGCTTCGGGGAGACCCAGTACTTC.

This chain connects TRBV2 to TRBJ1-2, with D unresolved. Trimming stripped 4 bases from V and 5 bases from J, with 8 bases between. Germline V lookup: CDR1 SNHLY, CDR2 FYNNEI. The CDR3 length is 12 residues. In DNA form, the CDR3 reads TGTGCCAGCAGTGTCTGGAAGTATGGCTACACCTTC. It yields the protein CASSVWKYGYTF.

This clone was seen more than once but under ten times. The J gene is TRBJ2-7, the V gene TRBV27; TRBD2 agrees at 12 bases. The V gene's germline CDR1 is MNHEY and CDR2 SMNVEV (reference sequence). CDR3 length: 14 amino acids. With 7 bases clipped from V and 3 bases from J, the junction kept 4 bases outside the gene matches. CDR3 DNA sequence: TGTGCCAGCACCGCTAGCGGGAGGGGCTACGAGCAGTACTTC. Translation gives CASTASGRGYEQYF.

The V gene is TRBV4-1, the J gene TRBJ2-7, with D perhaps matching TRBD2 (6 bases). The ends were cut back, 1 base at V and 2 bases at J, with 12 bases in the middle. Looked up from germline, CDR1 is MGHRA and CDR2 is YSYEKL. The CDR3 runs to 15 residues. The CDR3 spells CASSQAPGGTYEQYF. The CDR3 bases are TGCGCCAGCAGCCAAGCCCCTGGGGGGACCTACGAGCAGTACTTC.